Each of the 29 T cell receptor beta chains below was sequenced from the same sample in a study of T cell repertoires in cytomegalovirus infection. TCRdb fed the reads into MiXCR, producing one record per CDR3 protein. The sample carries about 600,000 distinct CDR3 sequences, 20% to 25% recorded once. The specimen sequenced was CD8+ T cells from PBMCs. These receptors all stem from a human donor in good health (CMV status not recorded). Some clones in this sample may be carry-over from other donors' samples.

This sequence joins TRBV2 and TRBJ2-1; D is uncertain. The V end lost 1 base, the J end lost 0 bases, and 7 bases lay between the germline ends. The CDR3 is 15 residues long. Germline CDR1 SNHLY, CDR2 FYNNEI. DNA for the CDR3: TGTGCCAGCAGTGAAGTCCATGGCTCCTACAATGAGCAGTTCTTC. The encoded protein is CASSEVHGSYNEQFF.

The J gene is TRBJ2-7, the V gene TRBV28; D possibly uses TRBD1 or TRBD2 (5 bases each). There are 17 residues in the CDR3. CDR1 is MDHEN and CDR2 is SYDVKM in the germline V gene. The CDR3 sequence is CVSSAHPGTVSSYEQYV. The DNA for the CDR3 is TGTGTCAGCAGTGCCCACCCCGGGACGGTGAGCTCCTACGAGCAGTACGTC.

This clonotype appeared a few times. The rearrangement joins TRBV5-8 to TRBJ2-1; D uncertain. The CDR3 totals 13 residues. Trimming took 3 bases from V and 6 from J, leaving 10 bases between them. The germline gives CDR1 SGHTS, CDR2 YDEGEE. CDR3 amino acids: CASSWGGSNEQFF. DNA of the CDR3: TGTGCCAGCAGCTGGGGTGGATCCAATGAGCAGTTCTTC.

For this clonotype: This may come from a read error, since a much larger clone is one base off. The V and J genes are TRBV12-3 or TRBV12-4 and TRBJ2-7; TRBD1 or TRBD2 may be the D gene (5 bases each). This CDR3 is built from 14 residues. The CDR3, as DNA: TGTGCCAGCAGTTTAGGGGGACGGGTCCACGAGCAGGACTTC. Protein sequence: CASSLGGRVHEQDF.

This clonotype occurred many times. The genes are TRBV28 and TRBJ2-3; 12 bases line up with TRBD1. Trimming took 5 bases from V and 3 from J; bases not matched to a gene: 3. The CDR3 covers 15 residues. Germline V gene lookup returns CDR1 MDHEN and CDR2 SYDVKM. This CDR3 is CASSPGQGATDTQYF. Written as DNA, the CDR3 is TGTGCCAGCAGTCCGGGACAGGGGGCGACAGATACGCAGTATTTT.

In regard to this clonotype: A read error may be the cause here, since a much bigger clone is one base away. The genes are TRBV7-6 and TRBJ1-1, with D unclear. CDR1 is SGHVS and CDR2 is FNYEAQ in the germline V gene. The V end was cut by 6 bases, the J end by 1 base, with 12 bases between. The length of the CDR3 is 14 residues. CDR3 DNA: TGTGCCAGCAGGTCCCCAGGAAGGAACACTGAAGCTTTCTTT. It yields the protein CASRSPGRNTEAFF.

V is TRBV4-1 and J is TRBJ1-2, with unresolved D. This CDR3 is 15 amino acids long. Germline CDR1 and CDR2: MGHRA and YSYEKL. V was trimmed by 0 bases and J by 3 bases, leaving 11 bases between them. The CDR3 DNA is TGCGCCAGCAGCCAAGATGGCATCGGTTACTATGGCTACACCTTC. Translation gives CASSQDGIGYYGYTF.

The chain uses TRBV6-6 and TRBJ1-4; D ambiguous. In germline, CDR1 is MNHNY, CDR2 SVGAGI (reference sequence). The V gene lost 8 bases and the J gene lost 3 bases, with 10 bases spanning the gap. The CDR3 length is 13 residues. CDR3 coding DNA: TGTGCCAGCGCCCGGGGTCCTAATGAAAAACTGTTTTTT. As protein: CASARGPNEKLFF.

This clonotype was detected many times. The V call is TRBV12-3 or TRBV12-4, the J call TRBJ2-2; the D gene is possibly TRBD2 (5 bases). The CDR3 is 15 residues long. Trimming removed 6 bases from V and 3 bases from J, with 14 bases in between. The CDR3 loop reads CASSRLSRDTGELFF. The CDR3 nucleotides read TGTGCCAGCAGCAGACTAAGCCGGGACACCGGGGAGCTGTTTTTT.

This clonotype has more than one count but fewer than ten. The V call is TRBV6-5, the J call TRBJ1-1; TRBD1 is a possible D gene (6 bases). The germline CDR1 and CDR2 sequences are MNHEY and SVGAGI. Trimming left V 9 bases short and J 1 base short, with 18 bases between. The CDR3 consists of 15 residues. The CDR3: CASTRGRAGNTEAFF. The CDR3 nucleotides are TGTGCCAGTACCAGGGGAAGAGCGGGGAACACTGAAGCTTTCTTT.

This chain joins TRBV5-1 and TRBJ2-7; D call uncertain. There are 14 residues in the CDR3. V gave up 4 bases and J gave up 0 bases, with 11 bases separating them. Germline V gives CDR1 SGHRS, CDR2 YFSETQ. CDR3 region: CASSHSTDSYEQYV. The CDR3 DNA sequence: TGCGCCAGCAGCCATTCGACGGACTCCTACGAGCAGTACGTC.

The chain recombines TRBV20-1 with TRBJ1-6; D not certain. In germline, CDR1 is DFQATT, CDR2 SNEGSKA (reference sequence). V lost 1 base, J lost 2 bases, and 18 bases lay in between. The CDR3 runs 18 residues. Written as DNA, the CDR3 is TGCAGTGCTAGAGCCCACCAGGACTCAACCCCCTATAATTCACCCCTCCACTTT. It codes for CSARAHQDSTPYNSPLHF.

This clonotype appeared a few times. The V and J genes are TRBV7-9 and TRBJ1-2; no clear D. Germline CDR1 reads SEHNR; CDR2 reads FQNEAQ (reference sequence). Between the trimmed V and J ends, which lost 5 bases and 3 bases, there was a span of 10 bases. The CDR3 loop spans 13 amino acids. The CDR3, as DNA: TGTGCCAGCAGCGACGCTGGGGACTATGGCTACACCTTC. This codes for CASSDAGDYGYTF.

In this sample, this clonotype turned up many times. V usage is TRBV7-2 and J usage is TRBJ2-1, with D uncertain. CDR1 SGHTA and CDR2 FQGNSA come from the germline V gene. Trimming removed 5 bases at V and 7 bases at J, with 12 bases between. The CDR3 consists of 13 residues. Here the CDR3 reads CASSPSGANEQFF. The DNA of the CDR3 is TGTGCCAGCAGCCCCTCAGGAGCGAATGAGCAGTTCTTC.

This clonotype was picked up many times. The CDR3 DNA is TGTGCCAGCAGATCCGACCGGCGGTGGACCGGGGAGCTGTTTTTT. This encodes CASRSDRRWTGELFF. J is TRBJ2-2 and V is TRBV7-9; no definite D call. V dropped 6 bases and J dropped 5 bases, with 16 bases sitting between them. This CDR3 contains 15 residues. From germline, CDR1 is SEHNR and CDR2 FQNEAQ (reference sequence). Looking up the rest from reference TRBV7-9 and TRBJ2-2 gives the full variable domain: DTGVSQNPRHKITKRGQNVTFRCDPISEHNRLYWYRQTLGQGPEFLTYFQNEAQLEKSRLLSDRFSAERPKGSFSTLEIQRTEQGDSAMYLCASRSDRRWTGELFFGEGSRLTVL.

The rearrangement joins TRBV9 to TRBJ2-1; 11 bases match TRBD2. CDR1 is SGDLS, CDR2 YYNGEE, per germline. The CDR3 loop spans 15 amino acids. V shed 4 bases and J 9 bases; nucleotides not matched to a gene: 9. The CDR3 bases are TGTGCCAGCAGCTTAACTAGCGGGGGTATGGGTGAGCAGTTCTTC. This codes for CASSLTSGGMGEQFF. The full variable domain, completed using reference TRBV9 and TRBJ2-1, is DSGVTQTPKHLITATGQRVTLRCSPRSGDLSVYWYQQSLDQGLQFLIQYYNGEERAKGNILERFSAQQFPDLHSELNLSSLELGDSALYFCASSLTSGGMGEQFFGPGTRLTVL.

As regards this clonotype: A much larger clone differs from this one at a single base, so this may be a read error. The genes are TRBV4-1 and TRBJ2-6; D uncertain. V was shortened by 1 base and J by 0 bases, with 7 bases between the two germline ends. The CDR3 loop spans 16 amino acids. CDR1 is MGHRA, CDR2 YSYEKL, per germline. In DNA form, the CDR3 reads TGCGCCAGCAGCCAAGCTATGATCTCTGGGGCCAACGTCCTGACTTTC. The encoded protein is CASSQAMISGANVLTF.

The table lists this clonotype with many counts. The chain carries TRBV7-8 and TRBJ2-2, with 12 nucleotides matching TRBD2. CDR1 and CDR2 (germline): SGHVS, FQNEAQ. The length of the CDR3 is 17 residues. Trimming removed 7 bases from V and 2 bases from J; junction bases left unmatched: 8. Here the CDR3 reads CASTARTSGTNTGELFF. As DNA, the CDR3 is TGTGCCAGCACCGCGAGGACTAGCGGGACAAACACCGGGGAGCTGTTTTTT.

The gene calls are TRBV7-3 and TRBJ2-7; D possibly matches TRBD1 or TRBD2 (5 bases each). V lost 5 bases and J lost 2, with 19 bases in between. Germline CDR1 is SGHTA and CDR2 is FQGTGA. The CDR3 has 16 residues. The CDR3, as DNA: TGTGCCAGCAGCAGAACCGGGACCGAAGAACCCTACGAGCAGTACGTC. Its protein product is CASSRTGTEEPYEQYV.

This clonotype was observed a handful of times. This sequence joins TRBV29-1 and TRBJ2-1; D perhaps matches TRBD1 (5 bases). With 4 bases removed from V and 4 bases from J, the gap between germline ends came to 8 bases. Germline-derived CDR1 and CDR2 are SQVTM and ANQGSEA. CDR3 size: 12 residues. CDR3 sequence reads: CSVVGAYNEQFF. As DNA, the CDR3 is TGCAGCGTTGTAGGGGCTTACAATGAGCAGTTCTTC.

This sequence joins TRBV28 and TRBJ2-3; 11 positions agree with TRBD2. CDR3 length equals 16 residues. With V trimmed by 6 bases and J by 5 bases, 10 bases remained unmatched. The germline gives CDR1 MDHEN, CDR2 SYDVKM. CDR3 sequence: CASSPHSGGALDTQYF. The CDR3 nucleotides read TGTGCCAGCAGCCCACATAGCGGGGGGGCCCTAGATACGCAGTATTTT. The variable domain in full, completed from reference TRBV28 and TRBJ2-3, reads DVKVTQSSRYLVKRTGEKVFLECVQDMDHENMFWYRQDPGLGLRLIYFSYDVKMKEKGDIPEGYSVSREKKERFSLILESASTNQTSMYLCASSPHSGGALDTQYFGPGTRLTVL.

The chain combines TRBV29-1 with TRBJ2-1; 8 nucleotides align to TRBD1. The CDR3 spans 12 residues. Germline CDR1 reads SQVTM; CDR2 reads ANQGSEA. Germline trimming cut 7 bases from V and 6 bases from J; bases unmatched to any gene: 5. The CDR3 nucleotides are TGCAGCGCTCGGACAGGGTTCAATGAGCAGTTCTTC. Its protein product is CSARTGFNEQFF.

The chain recombines TRBV28 with TRBJ2-1; 7 nucleotides line up with TRBD2. The J segment lost 9 bases and the V segment lost 1 base, leaving 9 bases of the junction unmatched. Germline CDR1 is MDHEN and CDR2 is SYDVKM. CDR3 size: 15 residues. CDR3 residues: CASSLFRLAWGEQFF. The CDR3 nucleotides are TGTGCCAGCAGTTTATTTCGACTAGCTTGGGGTGAGCAGTTCTTC.

The chain recombines TRBV28 with TRBJ2-3, with 7 bases aligning to TRBD1. Germline CDR1 and CDR2: MDHEN and SYDVKM. J was trimmed by 0 bases and V by 6 bases; bases with no gene match: 9. There are 16 residues in the CDR3. This CDR3 reads CASSRDSTTSTDTQYF. As DNA, the CDR3 is TGTGCCAGCAGCCGGGACAGTACTACTAGCACAGATACGCAGTATTTT.

This clonotype has more than one count but fewer than ten. At one boundary the junction diverges from the germline segment, which might be a read error. J is TRBJ2-3 and V is TRBV7-7; D is unclear. Germline V CDR1 and CDR2: SSHAT, FNYEAQ (reference sequence). The CDR3 runs to 14 residues. Here the CDR3 DNA reads TGTGCTAGCAGCTTAGGGTTACCCACAGATACGCAGTATTTT. Protein product: CASSLGLPTDTQYF.

This clonotype was found many times. The chain carries TRBV7-8 and TRBJ1-1; D uncertain. The CDR3 is 13 amino acids. The V and J ends lost 7 bases and 4 bases respectively, with 13 bases between them. Germline CDR1 and CDR2: SGHVS and FQNEAQ. In nucleotides, the CDR3 is TGTGCCAGCACCGCCCTTGGGTTCACTGAAGCTTTCTTT. Protein product: CASTALGFTEAFF.

The table lists this clonotype with many counts. The chain uses TRBV7-2 and TRBJ2-3; 8 nucleotides align to TRBD2. V lost 7 bases and J lost 2; bases outside the gene matches: 8. The CDR3 consists of 15 residues. Germline values: CDR1 SGHTA, CDR2 FQGNSA. CDR3 in DNA: TGTGCCAGCAACCCTCACGGGAGGGTCACAGATACGCAGTATTTT. Its protein product is CASNPHGRVTDTQYF.

Comments on this clonotype: One end of the junction does not line up with germline, which may come from a read error. This chain joins TRBV7-6 and TRBJ2-7; D remains unclear. Germline loops: CDR1 SGHVS, CDR2 FNYEAQ. There are 16 residues in the CDR3. CDR3 nucleotides: TGTGTCAGCAGCTTAGTGGACGGATCTACACCCTACGAGCAGTACTTC. Translating it yields CVSSLVDGSTPYEQYF.

This clonotype came up many times. The J gene is TRBJ1-2, the V gene TRBV28; D gene unclear. Germline values: CDR1 MDHEN, CDR2 SYDVKM. The CDR3 is made up of 17 amino acids. With 4 bases removed from V and 0 bases from J, the gap between germline ends came to 18 bases. The CDR3 sequence is CASSSHIVQSTNYGYTF. Here the CDR3 DNA reads TGTGCCAGCAGTTCCCATATCGTACAGTCTACTAACTATGGCTACACCTTC.